This is a list of T cell receptor beta chains from one sample in a study of post-analysis software for immune sequencing data. In TCRdb, the PCR reads were re-called with MiXCR into one record per CDR3 protein. The sample has about 820,000 distinct CDR3 sequences, under 70% seen once. The sequenced material came from blood. The receptors here all came from a girl aged 10 to 17 with multiple sclerosis. CDR3s leave out the opening cysteine and the closing phenylalanine or tryptophan.

V gene	CDR3 protein
TRBV9	ASSIRDRGDEQY
TRBV7-7	ASSLTSGTSYNEQF
TRBV5-5	ASSPEGTAEKGFGYT
TRBV5-1	ASSLDGDRTTNYGYT
TRBV11-2	ASSLGAGGHYGYT
TRBV5-1	ASSFLARGPYEQY
TRBV7-9	ASSPRGQGRSHEQY
TRBV29-1	SVRLAGIETQY
TRBV12-3/TRBV12-4	ASRQHSSYEQY
TRBV12-3/TRBV12-4	ASSPPRLASTDTQY
TRBV5-5	ASSLVAGSLQQTQY
TRBV12-3/TRBV12-4	ASSPLRDHNYGYT
TRBV6-5	ASRPQLLHYEQY
TRBV20-1	SATIDRGWHSPLH
TRBV20-1	SASTGTSYEQY
TRBV20-1	SASPGFSNQPQH
TRBV12-3/TRBV12-4	ASSPGASELYEQY
TRBV29-1	SVGRVSSYEQY
TRBV5-1	ASSLEGRDTFYEQY
TRBV29-1	SVDEGFTNTEAF
TRBV10-2	ASSVRDYHEQY
TRBV5-1	ASSLGGTSYNEQF
TRBV12-5	ASGLPRHLNTGELF
TRBV9	ASSVRRGAEYTSTDTQY